The 23 T cell receptor beta chains below all came from one sample that was sequenced in a study of PD-L1 blockade in urothelial cancer. Regarding time point: pretreatment peripheral blood. TCRdb keeps only in-frame clones here, not all; method: immunoSEQ multiplex PCR. The sample includes about 56,000 clones, 85% of them seen just once. The material was PBMCs, obtained around atezolizumab (anti-PD-L1) treatment. The receptors were sampled from a man between 65 and 85 years old with urothelial cancer.

V usage is TRBV7-2 and J usage is TRBJ2-7; TRBD2 matches 9 bases. V shed 2 bases, J shed 2 bases, and the junction held 7 bases outside the gene matches. The CDR3 runs 16 residues. Germline CDR1 reads SGHTA; CDR2 reads FQGNSA. The CDR3 nucleotides are TGTGCCAGCAGCTTAATAGGACTAGCGAATACCTACGAGCAGTACTTC. This gives the protein CASSLIGLANTYEQYF.

This chain connects TRBV9 to TRBJ2-2; the D gene is possibly TRBD1 (6 bases). The germline CDR1 and CDR2 sequences are SGDLS and YYNGEE. This CDR3 has 19 residues. Trimming took 0 bases from V and 9 from J, leaving 27 bases between them. CDR3 protein: CASSVGPAPGARPGRELFF. DNA for the CDR3: TGTGCCAGCAGCGTAGGACCTGCTCCAGGGGCTCGCCCAGGAAGGGAGCTGTTTTTT.

The chain is built from TRBV7-8 and TRBJ2-6; maybe TRBD1 (5 bases). Germline-derived CDR1 and CDR2 are SGHVS and FQNEAQ. This CDR3 comprises 16 residues. Trimming removed 5 bases at V and 0 bases at J, with 11 bases between. This chain's CDR3 is CASSHTGISGANVLTF. The CDR3 bases are TGTGCCAGCAGCCATACAGGAATCTCTGGGGCCAACGTCCTGACTTTC.

CDR3 loop: CASSLAATSGYEQYF. The CDR3 nucleotides read TGCGCCAGCAGCTTGGCGGCGACTAGCGGGTACGAGCAGTACTTC. This sequence joins TRBV5-1 and TRBJ2-7, with 10 positions matching TRBD2. CDR1 is SGHRS, CDR2 YFSETQ, per germline. The CDR3 is 15 amino acids. The J segment lost 4 bases and the V segment lost 0 bases, leaving 4 bases of the junction unmatched.

The genes are TRBV11-2 and TRBJ2-1; 11 bases are shared with TRBD2. From germline, CDR1 is SGHAT and CDR2 FQNNGV. The CDR3 covers 15 residues. J lost 9 bases, V lost 5 bases, and 9 bases had no gene match. The CDR3 region has the DNA TGTGCCAGCAGCGCACTAGCGGGAGCCCCAGGTGAGCAGTTCTTC. It yields the protein CASSALAGAPGEQFF.

This chain uses TRBV6-1 with TRBJ2-2; TRBD1 agrees at 8 bases. The CDR3 is made up of 15 amino acids. Per the germline V gene, CDR1 is MNHNS and CDR2 is SASEGT. V lost 4 bases, J lost 5 bases, and 6 bases stayed unmatched. CDR3 amino acids: CASSVQGERTGELFF. In DNA, the CDR3 is TGTGCCAGCAGTGTACAGGGGGAAAGGACCGGGGAGCTGTTTTTT.

The V and J genes are TRBV7-2 and TRBJ2-2, with 7 positions matching TRBD2. The V gene's germline CDR1 is SGHTA and CDR2 FQGNSA. J lost 2 bases, V lost 5 bases, and 11 bases had no gene match. The CDR3 runs 17 residues. The CDR3 reads CASSRTSADYNTGELFF. CDR3 bases: TGTGCCAGCAGCCGCACTAGCGCCGATTACAACACCGGGGAGCTGTTTTTT. Using reference TRBV7-2 and TRBJ2-2 for the parts outside the CDR3, the full variable domain is GAGVSQSPSNKVTEKGKDVELRCDPISGHTALYWYRQSLGQGLEFLIYFQGNSAPDKSGLPSDRFSAERTGGSVSTLTIQRTQQEDSAVYLCASSRTSADYNTGELFFGEGSRLTVL.

The chain combines TRBV6-4 with TRBJ2-6; 8 bases map to TRBD2. V was pared by 2 bases and J by 3 bases, with 6 bases of the junction left unmatched. The germline CDR1 and CDR2 sequences are MRHNA and SNTAGT. CDR3 size: 17 residues. The CDR3 sequence is CASSDGTRVSGANVLTF. In nucleotides, the CDR3 is TGTGCCAGCAGTGACGGGACTAGGGTAAGTGGGGCCAACGTCCTGACTTTC.

This sequence joins TRBV7-6 and TRBJ2-2; possibly TRBD1 for D (6 bases). CDR3 length equals 15 residues. Germline V gives CDR1 SGHVS, CDR2 FNYEAQ. The ends were cut back, 5 bases at V and 1 base at J, with 11 bases in the middle. The CDR3 DNA sequence: TGTGCCAGCAGCGCCTCGACAGGGAACACCGGGGAGCTGTTTTTT. This sequence encodes CASSASTGNTGELFF.

CDR3 DNA: TGCGCCAGCAGCCCCCATACCAGCGGGACCTCCCCCTACGAGCAGTACTTC. Translating it yields CASSPHTSGTSPYEQYF. The genes are TRBV5-1 and TRBJ2-7; TRBD2 agrees at 7 bases. The V segment lost 4 bases and the J segment 2 bases; nucleotides outside the gene matches: 15. CDR3 length equals 17 residues. Germline-derived CDR1 and CDR2 are SGHRS and YFSETQ.

This chain joins TRBV19 and TRBJ2-5, with TRBD2 as a possible D gene (5 bases). The CDR3 is 13 residues long. Trimming cost V 4 bases and J 4 bases, with 10 bases left between them. Germline CDR1 reads LNHDA; CDR2 reads SQIVND (reference sequence). In DNA form, the CDR3 reads TGTGCCAGTAGTAGTGTCCGGGGAGAGACCCAGTACTTC. Translation: CASSSVRGETQYF.

V is TRBV5-5 and J is TRBJ1-4; D not certain. Germline V gene data show CDR1 as SGHKS and CDR2 as YYEKEE (reference sequence). The CDR3 runs 16 residues. V was shortened by 0 bases and J by 0 bases, with 9 bases between the two germline ends. DNA of the CDR3: TGTGCCAGCAGCTTGGCCCCAACTGCAACTAATGAAAAACTGTTTTTT. It is translated as CASSLAPTATNEKLFF.

The V gene is TRBV7-9, the J gene TRBJ1-2; D is undetermined. Germline V lookup: CDR1 SEHNR, CDR2 FQNEAQ (reference sequence). Deletions cut 3 bases from V and 4 bases from J, with 9 bases between. The CDR3 is 13 amino acids. The CDR3 protein is CASSLGTFYGYTF. In DNA, the CDR3 is TGTGCCAGCAGCTTGGGCACCTTCTATGGCTACACCTTC.

The rearrangement joins TRBV28 to TRBJ1-2, with 8 positions matching TRBD1. The CDR3 is 14 amino acids. J was trimmed by 8 bases and V by 5 bases; bases with no gene match: 10. Per the germline V gene, CDR1 is MDHEN and CDR2 is SYDVKM. The CDR3 DNA is TGTGCCAGCAGTCTTAACAGGGGGGCTGTCGGCTACACCTTC. Amino acids: CASSLNRGAVGYTF.

The CDR3 region is CASSLRIRGKETQYF. The CDR3 DNA follows: TGTGCCAGCAGTTTACGGATTCGGGGGAAAGAGACCCAGTACTTC. The J gene is TRBJ2-5, the V gene TRBV27, with D possibly matching TRBD2 (6 bases). The germline V and J ends were trimmed by 2 bases and 3 bases, with 13 bases remaining between them. Germline CDR1 reads MNHEY; CDR2 reads SMNVEV (reference sequence). This CDR3 contains 15 residues.

In this sample, this clone turned up once. J is TRBJ2-7 and V is TRBV7-3; 9 nucleotides match TRBD2. This CDR3 is built from 13 residues. Per the germline V gene, CDR1 is SGHTA and CDR2 is FQGTGA. V gave up 2 bases and J gave up 12 bases; unmatched junction bases: 8. CDR3: CASSLGPSGRLYF. Written as DNA, the CDR3 is TGTGCCAGCAGCTTAGGTCCGAGCGGGAGGCTGTACTTC.

Only a few counts were recorded for this clone. V gene TRBV19 combines with J gene TRBJ1-2, with 10 bases lining up with TRBD1. V shed 6 bases and J 6 bases; nucleotides not matched to a gene: 13. In germline, CDR1 is LNHDA, CDR2 SQIVND (reference sequence). The CDR3 loop spans 16 amino acids. The CDR3 nucleotides are TGTGCCAGTAGCGCTATCCCCGGGACAGGGGATAATGGCTACACCTTC. It yields the protein CASSAIPGTGDNGYTF.

This rearrangement joins TRBV18 to TRBJ1-5, with TRBD1 matching over 7 bases. Losses at the gene ends were 6 bases for V and 0 bases for J; bases not matched to a gene: 8. Germline V gene data show CDR1 as KGHSH and CDR2 as LQKENI. This CDR3 has 16 residues. CDR3 nucleotides: TGTGCCAGCTCCGGCCAGGGGACAGTTAGCAATCAGCCCCAGCATTTT. Translating gives CASSGQGTVSNQPQHF. The variable domain in full, completed from reference TRBV18 and TRBJ1-5, reads NAGVMQNPRHLVRRRGQEARLRCSPMKGHSHVYWYRQLPEEGLKFMVYLQKENIIDESGMPKERFSAEFPKEGPSILRIQQVVRGDSAAYFCASSGQGTVSNQPQHFGDGTRLSIL.

The chain recombines TRBV11-2 with TRBJ2-1, with 7 bases identical to TRBD2. Unmatched junction bases numbered 14, after V lost 6 bases and J lost 6 bases. CDR3 size: 16 residues. Germline CDR1 is SGHAT and CDR2 is FQNNGV. This CDR3 reads CASRGIKRDLSNEQFF. The CDR3 coding sequence is TGTGCCAGCAGGGGGATTAAGCGGGATCTAAGCAATGAGCAGTTCTTC.

The V and J genes are TRBV6-6 and TRBJ1-5; D may be TRBD1 (5 bases). The ends were cut back, 6 bases at V and 1 base at J, with 10 bases in the middle. The CDR3 length is 14 residues. Germline V lookup: CDR1 MNHNY, CDR2 SVGAGI (reference sequence). The CDR3 DNA sequence: TGTGCCAGCAGCCTGGACAAGAGCAATCAGCCCCAGCATTTT. Translation gives CASSLDKSNQPQHF.

The chain links TRBV11-2 to TRBJ2-1, with D tentatively TRBD2 (5 bases). Between the trimmed V and J ends, which lost 5 bases and 6 bases, there was a span of 11 bases. The germline gives CDR1 SGHAT, CDR2 FQNNGV. This CDR3 spans 13 amino acids. The CDR3 reads CASSPGVANEQFF. The CDR3, as DNA: TGTGCCAGCAGCCCCGGGGTAGCCAATGAGCAGTTCTTC.

This chain joins TRBV7-9 and TRBJ2-1; 8 bases are shared with TRBD2. The V and J ends lost 1 base and 6 bases, in that order; junction bases with no gene match: 5. CDR1 is SEHNR, CDR2 FQNEAQ, per germline (reference sequence). The CDR3 runs 15 residues. CDR3 sequence: CASSLGTSPVNEQFF. CDR3 in DNA: TGTGCCAGCAGCTTAGGGACTAGCCCTGTCAATGAGCAGTTCTTC.

This clone has a single count. This rearrangement joins TRBV6-1 to TRBJ1-5, with D uncertain. Per germline, CDR1 MNHNS and CDR2 SASEGT. V lost 0 bases and J 6 bases, leaving 15 bases between the germline ends. This CDR3 spans 16 amino acids. Here the CDR3 reads CASSEALAIRSQPQHF. The CDR3 DNA reads TGTGCCAGCAGTGAAGCGCTAGCGATTCGGAGTCAGCCCCAGCATTTT.